This TCR beta chain was profiled in a study of cytomegalovirus exposure and HLA in healthy donors. The ends lost 4 bases at V and 5 bases at J; junction bases unmatched: 4. CDR1 is MDHEN and CDR2 is SYDVKM in the germline V gene. This CDR3 comprises 13 residues. Primers included in the PCR were 60 Vbeta and 13 Jbeta primers. Method: immunoSEQ multiplex PCR; TCRdb's copy keeps in-frame clones and lacks some. Of about 130,000 clones listed, over 60% are singletons. This clonotype originated in a man younger than 35 in good health and CMV-seronegative. Sequenced: PBMCs. The chain is built from TRBV28 and TRBJ1-1; 7 positions agree with TRBD1. CDR3 bases: TGTGCCAGCAGTTATTTACAGGGGACTGAAGCTTTCTTT. Protein: CASSYLQGTEAFF.